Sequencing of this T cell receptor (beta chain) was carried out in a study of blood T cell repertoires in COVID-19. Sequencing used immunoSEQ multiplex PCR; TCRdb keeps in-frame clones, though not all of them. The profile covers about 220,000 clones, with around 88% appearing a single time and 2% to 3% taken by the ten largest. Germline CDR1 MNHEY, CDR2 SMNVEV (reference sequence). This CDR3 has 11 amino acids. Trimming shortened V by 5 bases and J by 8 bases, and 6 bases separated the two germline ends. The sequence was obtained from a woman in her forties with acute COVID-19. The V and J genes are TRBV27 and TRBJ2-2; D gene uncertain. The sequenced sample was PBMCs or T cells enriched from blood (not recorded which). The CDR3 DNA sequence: TGTGCCAGCAGTCGAGGTGGGGAGCTGTTTTTT. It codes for CASSRGGELFF.